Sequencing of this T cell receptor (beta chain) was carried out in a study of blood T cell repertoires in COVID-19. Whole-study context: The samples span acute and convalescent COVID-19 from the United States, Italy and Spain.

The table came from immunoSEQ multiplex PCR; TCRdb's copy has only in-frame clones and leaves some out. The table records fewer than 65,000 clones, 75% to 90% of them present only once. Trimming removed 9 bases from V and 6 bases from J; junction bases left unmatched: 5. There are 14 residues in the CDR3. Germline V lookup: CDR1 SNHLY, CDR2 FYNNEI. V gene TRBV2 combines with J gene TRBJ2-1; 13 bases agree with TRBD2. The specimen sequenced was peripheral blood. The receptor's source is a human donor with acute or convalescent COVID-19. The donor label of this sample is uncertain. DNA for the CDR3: TGTGCCAGGCAGGGACTAGCGGGAAGCAATGAGCAGTTCTTC. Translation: CARQGLAGSNEQFF.